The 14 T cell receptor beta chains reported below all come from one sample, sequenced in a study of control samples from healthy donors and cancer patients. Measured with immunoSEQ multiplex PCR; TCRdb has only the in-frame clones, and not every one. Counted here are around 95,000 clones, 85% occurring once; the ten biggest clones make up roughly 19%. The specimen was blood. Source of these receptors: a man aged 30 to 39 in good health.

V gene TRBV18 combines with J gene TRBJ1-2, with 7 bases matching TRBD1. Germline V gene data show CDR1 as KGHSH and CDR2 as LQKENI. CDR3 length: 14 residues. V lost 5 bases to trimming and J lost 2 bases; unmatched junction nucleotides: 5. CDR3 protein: CASSTTQGNYGYTF. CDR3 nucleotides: TGTGCCAGCTCAACGACACAGGGGAACTATGGCTACACCTTC.

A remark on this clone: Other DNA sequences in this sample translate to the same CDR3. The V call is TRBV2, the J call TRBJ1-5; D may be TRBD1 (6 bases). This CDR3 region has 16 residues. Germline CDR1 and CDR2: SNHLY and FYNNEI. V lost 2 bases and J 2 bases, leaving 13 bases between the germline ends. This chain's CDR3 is CASSEYGTGRNQPQHF. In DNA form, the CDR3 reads TGTGCCAGCAGTGAATACGGCACAGGGCGCAATCAGCCCCAGCATTTT.

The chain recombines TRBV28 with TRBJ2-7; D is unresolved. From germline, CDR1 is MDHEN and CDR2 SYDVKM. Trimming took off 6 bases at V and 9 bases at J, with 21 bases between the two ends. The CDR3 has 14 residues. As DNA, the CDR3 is TGTGCCAGCAGCCGCTCTTGGGGTACTCAACGGCAGTACTTC. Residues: CASSRSWGTQRQYF.

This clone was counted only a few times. CDR3 DNA sequence: TGTGCCAGCAGTGACCGGGACCGAGTAACGGGCAATCAGCCCCAGCATTTT. Its translation is CASSDRDRVTGNQPQHF. This sequence joins TRBV6-1 and TRBJ1-5; tentative D call: TRBD1 (5 bases). Germline V lookup: CDR1 MNHNS, CDR2 SASEGT. The V end was cut by 3 bases, the J end by 2 bases, with 17 bases between. The CDR3 has 17 amino acids.

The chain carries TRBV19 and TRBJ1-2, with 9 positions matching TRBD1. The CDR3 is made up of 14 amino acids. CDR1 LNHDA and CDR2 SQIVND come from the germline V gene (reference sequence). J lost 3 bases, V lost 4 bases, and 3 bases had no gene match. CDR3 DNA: TGTGCCAGTAGTACTGGACAGGGGTACTATGGCTACACCTTC. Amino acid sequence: CASSTGQGYYGYTF.

This CDR3 reads CASSTGAPEAFF. Written as DNA, the CDR3 is TGTGCCAGCAGCACAGGGGCCCCTGAAGCTTTCTTT. The rearrangement uses TRBV7-9 and TRBJ1-1; 7 nucleotides match TRBD1. The germline gives CDR1 SEHNR, CDR2 FQNEAQ (reference sequence). The CDR3 has 12 residues. Germline trimming cut 5 bases from V and 6 bases from J; bases unmatched to any gene: 3.

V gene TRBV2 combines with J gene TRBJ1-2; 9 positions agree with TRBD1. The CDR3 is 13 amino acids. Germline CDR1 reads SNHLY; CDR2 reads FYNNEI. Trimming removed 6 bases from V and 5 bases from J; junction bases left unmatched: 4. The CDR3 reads CASSGQGRYGYTF. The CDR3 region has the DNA TGTGCCAGCAGCGGACAGGGGCGGTATGGCTACACCTTC.

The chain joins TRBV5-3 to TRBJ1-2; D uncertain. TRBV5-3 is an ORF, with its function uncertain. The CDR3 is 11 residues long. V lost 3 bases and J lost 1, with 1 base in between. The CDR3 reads CARSCNYGYTF. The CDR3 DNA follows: TGTGCCAGAAGCTGTAACTATGGCTACACCTTC.

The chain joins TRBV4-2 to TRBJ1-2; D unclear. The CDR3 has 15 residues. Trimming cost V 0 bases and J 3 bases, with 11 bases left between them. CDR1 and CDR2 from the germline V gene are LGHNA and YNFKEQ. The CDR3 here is CASSQDGAVDYGYTF. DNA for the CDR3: TGTGCCAGCAGCCAAGATGGAGCGGTGGACTATGGCTACACCTTC.

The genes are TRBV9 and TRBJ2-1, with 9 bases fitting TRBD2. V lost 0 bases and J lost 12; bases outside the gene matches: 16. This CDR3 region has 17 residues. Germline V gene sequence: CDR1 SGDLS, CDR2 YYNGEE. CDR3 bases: TGTGCCAGCAGCGTAGCGAATAGCGGGGGACAACCAGTGAGGCAGTTCTTC. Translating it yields CASSVANSGGQPVRQFF.

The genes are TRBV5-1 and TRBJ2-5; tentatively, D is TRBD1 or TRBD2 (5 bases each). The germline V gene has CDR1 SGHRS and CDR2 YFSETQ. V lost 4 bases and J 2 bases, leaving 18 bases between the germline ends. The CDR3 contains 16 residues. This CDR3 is CASSAGTNPSQETQYF. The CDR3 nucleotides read TGCGCCAGCAGCGCTGGGACCAATCCCTCACAAGAGACCCAGTACTTC.

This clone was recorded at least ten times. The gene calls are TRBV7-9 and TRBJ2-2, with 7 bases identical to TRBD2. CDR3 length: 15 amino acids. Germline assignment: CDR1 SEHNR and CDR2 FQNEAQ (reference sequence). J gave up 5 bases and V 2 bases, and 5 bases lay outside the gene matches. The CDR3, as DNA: TGTGCCAGCAGCTTAATGACTAGCATGACCGGGGAGCTGTTTTTT. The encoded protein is CASSLMTSMTGELFF.

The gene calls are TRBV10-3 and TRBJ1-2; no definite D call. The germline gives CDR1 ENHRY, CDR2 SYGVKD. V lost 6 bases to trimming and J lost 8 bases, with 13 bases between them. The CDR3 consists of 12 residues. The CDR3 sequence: CAIRHFSQGYTF. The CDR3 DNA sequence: TGTGCCATCAGGCATTTCAGTCAAGGCTACACCTTC.

This CDR3 is CASSWGDRNYNSPLHF. CDR3 nucleotide sequence: TGCGCCAGCAGCTGGGGGGACAGAAACTATAATTCACCCCTCCACTTT. The chain uses TRBV5-1 and TRBJ1-6, with 7 bases lining up with TRBD1. This CDR3 is 16 amino acids long. The V gene end was trimmed by 3 bases and the J gene end by 3 bases; junction bases not matched to a gene: 6. Germline values: CDR1 SGHRS, CDR2 YFSETQ.